The clone carrying this T cell receptor beta chain was found a few times. Antigen: not known. The data stem from a study of post-analysis software for immune sequencing data. Study at large: Clinical courses comprised relapsing-remitting, secondary progressive and progressive-relapsing multiple sclerosis.

The CDR3 totals 15 residues. Per germline, CDR1 LGHNA and CDR2 YSLEER. The ends were cut back, 1 base at V and 2 bases at J, with 12 bases in the middle. Unique molecular identifiers were carried by the TCR beta cDNA libraries. Using its own MiXCR run on the PCR reads, TCRdb lists one record per CDR3 protein. The sample yields some 500,000 distinct CDR3 sequences, nearly 45% seen once. Study conclusions and caveats: A significant reduction in normalized Chao1 diversity was observed in multiple sclerosis patients versus controls. TRBV segments more frequent in patients than in controls numbered roughly 5 and included TRBV5-6, TRBV5-1 and TRBV20-1.

Sequencing input: blood. V and J are TRBV4-3 and TRBJ2-7; D gene uncertain. The sequence derives from a girl aged 10 to 17 with multiple sclerosis. The CDR3 is CASSQVPWLTYEQYF. As DNA, the CDR3 is TGCGCCAGCAGCCAAGTCCCCTGGCTAACCTACGAGCAGTACTTC.